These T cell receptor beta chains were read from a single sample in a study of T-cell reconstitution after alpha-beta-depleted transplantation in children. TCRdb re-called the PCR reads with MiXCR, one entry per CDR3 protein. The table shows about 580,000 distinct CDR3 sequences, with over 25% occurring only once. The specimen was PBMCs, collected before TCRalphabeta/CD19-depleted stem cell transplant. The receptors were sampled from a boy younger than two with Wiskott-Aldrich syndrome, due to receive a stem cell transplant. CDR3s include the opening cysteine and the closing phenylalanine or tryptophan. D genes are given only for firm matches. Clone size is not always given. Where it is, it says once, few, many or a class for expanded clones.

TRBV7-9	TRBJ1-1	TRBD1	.	TGTGCCAGCAGCACCGCGACAGGGTTGAACACTGAAGCTTTCTTT	CASSTATGLNTEAFF
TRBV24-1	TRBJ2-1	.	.	TGTGCCACCAGTGATCTAGGTAGCGGCCCATACAATGAGCAGTTCTTC	CATSDLGSGPYNEQFF
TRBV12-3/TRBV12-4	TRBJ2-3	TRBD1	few	TGTGCCAGCAGCCATAGACAGGGGGCAGATACGCAGTATTTT	CASSHRQGADTQYF
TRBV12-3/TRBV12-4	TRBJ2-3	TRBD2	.	TGTGCCAGCAGTCCCGGGACTACAACAGATACGCAGTATTTT	CASSPGTTTDTQYF
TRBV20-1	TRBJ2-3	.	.	TGCAGTGCTAGCCTTCCAGATACGCAGTATTTT	CSASLPDTQYF
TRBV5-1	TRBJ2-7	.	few	TGCGCCAGCAGCGGGTGGAACTACGAGCAGTACTTC	CASSGWNYEQYF
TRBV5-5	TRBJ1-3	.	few	TGTGCCAGCAGCCTCGGACCCCTCTCTGGAAACACCATATATTTT	CASSLGPLSGNTIYF
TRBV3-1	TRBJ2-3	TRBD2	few	TGTGCCAGCAGCCAAAGCGGGAGGTGGAATACGCAGTATTTT	CASSQSGRWNTQYF
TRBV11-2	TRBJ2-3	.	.	TGTGCCAGCAGACCGGGGCTACTACACACAGATACGCAGTATTTT	CASRPGLLHTDTQYF
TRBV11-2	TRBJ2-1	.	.	TGTGCCAGCAGCTTAACCGGGGACTTTTACAATGAGCAGTTCTTC	CASSLTGDFYNEQFF
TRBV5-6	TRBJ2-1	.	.	TGTGCCAGCAGCTTGCAAGACAGTTACAATGAGCAGTTCTTC	CASSLQDSYNEQFF
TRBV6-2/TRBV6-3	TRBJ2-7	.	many	TGTGCCAGCCTCTGGGGAAGGAGCTCCTACGAGCAGTACTTC	CASLWGRSSYEQYF
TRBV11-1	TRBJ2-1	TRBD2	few	TGTGCCAGCTCAAGAACTAGCGGGAGGGTAAATGAGCAGTTCTTC	CASSRTSGRVNEQFF
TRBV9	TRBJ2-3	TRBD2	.	TGTGCCAGCAGCGTAATAGCGGGAGGCACAGATACGCAGTATTTT	CASSVIAGGTDTQYF
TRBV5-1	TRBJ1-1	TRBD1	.	TGCGCCAGCAGCTTGAGTGGGGACAGGGTCTCTGAAGCTTTCTTT	CASSLSGDRVSEAFF
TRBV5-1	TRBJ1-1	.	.	TGCGCCAGCAGGGAATCATCAGGCACTGAAGCTTTCTTT	CASRESSGTEAFF
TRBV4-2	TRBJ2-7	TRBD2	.	TGTGCCAGCAGCCAAGAGGTTGGGGGAGGGCCATACGAGCAGTACTTC	CASSQEVGGGPYEQYF
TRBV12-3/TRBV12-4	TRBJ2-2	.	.	TGTGCCAGCAGTAAGGGCCTTGACACCGGGGAGCTGTTTTTT	CASSKGLDTGELFF
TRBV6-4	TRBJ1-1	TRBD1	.	TGTGCCAGCAGTGAACAGGGGGACACTGAAGCTTTCTTT	CASSEQGDTEAFF
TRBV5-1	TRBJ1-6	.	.	TGCGCCAGCAGCCTTGGCCCGTGGGACCTAGGTGATTCACCCCTCCACTTT	CASSLGPWDLGDSPLHF
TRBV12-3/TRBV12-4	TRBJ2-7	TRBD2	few	TGTGCCAGCAGTTCCCTAGCGGACTTCTACGAGCAGTACTTC	CASSSLADFYEQYF
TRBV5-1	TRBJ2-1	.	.	TGCGCCAGCAGCACTGAAAGGGGGGATGAGCAGTTCTTC	CASSTERGDEQFF
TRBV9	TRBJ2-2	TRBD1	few	TGTGCCAGCAGCGACCGGGACAGGAACACCGGGGAGCTGTTTTTT	CASSDRDRNTGELFF
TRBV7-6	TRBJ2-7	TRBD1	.	TGTGCCAGCAGCTTAGCGAGTGTAGGGGGCTTTTCCGAGCAGTACTTC	CASSLASVGGFSEQYF
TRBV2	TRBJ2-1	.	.	TGTGCCACGACGACTCCGAGCTCCTACAATGAGCAGTTCTTC	CATTTPSSYNEQFF
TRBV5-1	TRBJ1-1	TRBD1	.	TGCGCCAGCAGCCAAGGGGGCGACACTGAAGCTTTCTTT	CASSQGGDTEAFF
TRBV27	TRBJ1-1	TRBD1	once	TGTGCCAGCACCAAAAGACAGGGATGGAACACTGAAGCTTTCTTT	CASTKRQGWNTEAFF
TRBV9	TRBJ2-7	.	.	TGTGCCAGCAGCGTAGCTTGGGGGCAAGGGGAGCAGTACTTC	CASSVAWGQGEQYF
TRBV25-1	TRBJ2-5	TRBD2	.	TGTGCCAGCAGTGGACTAGCGGGAGGGCGGCAAGAGACCCAGTACTTC	CASSGLAGGRQETQYF
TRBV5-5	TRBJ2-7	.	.	TGTGCCAGCAGCGTGGGACTTCCTGGCGGCGAGCAGTACTTC	CASSVGLPGGEQYF
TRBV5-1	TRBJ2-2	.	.	TGCGCCAGCAGCCTACCAAGACTAGACAGCACCGGGGAGCTGTTTTTT	CASSLPRLDSTGELFF
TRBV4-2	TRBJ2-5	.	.	TGTGCCAGCAGCCAAGGCGTCGGGCGGCCTGAGACCCAGTACTTC	CASSQGVGRPETQYF
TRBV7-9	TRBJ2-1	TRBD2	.	TGTGCCAGCAGCTACAAGCGGGGGGACGATGAGCAGTTCTTC	CASSYKRGDDEQFF
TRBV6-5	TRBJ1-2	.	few	TGTGCCAGCAGTTACTCGGGGTCGGGTGGCTACACCTTC	CASSYSGSGGYTF
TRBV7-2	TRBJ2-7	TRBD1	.	TGTGCCAGCAGCTTACTGACAGGGCCCACCTACGAGCAGTACTTC	CASSLLTGPTYEQYF
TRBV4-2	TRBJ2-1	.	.	TGTGCCAGCAGCCAAGAAGGGGCCCTGGATGAGCAGTTCTTC	CASSQEGALDEQFF
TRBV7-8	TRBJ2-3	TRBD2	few	TGTGCCAGCAGCTTCGCGCCCGGGACTAGCAGCACAGATACGCAGTATTTT	CASSFAPGTSSTDTQYF
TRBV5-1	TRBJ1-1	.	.	TGCGCCAGCGCCGGGACACCGAACACTGAAGCTTTCTTT	CASAGTPNTEAFF
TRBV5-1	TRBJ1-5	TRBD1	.	TGCGCCAGCAGCCCGGTACGACAGGGCCCATGGCCCCAGCATTTT	CASSPVRQGPWPQHF
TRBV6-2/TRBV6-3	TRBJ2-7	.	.	TGTGCCAGCAGTTCACAGGCCTCCTACGAGCAGTACTTC	CASSSQASYEQYF
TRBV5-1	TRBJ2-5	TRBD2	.	TGCGCCAGCAGCTTGGTAGCGGGAGTATTAGAGACCCAGTACTTC	CASSLVAGVLETQYF
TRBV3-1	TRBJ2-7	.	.	TGTGCCAGCAGCCAGAAGGACTACTACGAGCAGTACTTC	CASSQKDYYEQYF
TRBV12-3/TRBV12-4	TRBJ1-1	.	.	TGTGCCAGCAGACCCACCGTGGGCAGCTACACTGAAGCTTTCTTT	CASRPTVGSYTEAFF